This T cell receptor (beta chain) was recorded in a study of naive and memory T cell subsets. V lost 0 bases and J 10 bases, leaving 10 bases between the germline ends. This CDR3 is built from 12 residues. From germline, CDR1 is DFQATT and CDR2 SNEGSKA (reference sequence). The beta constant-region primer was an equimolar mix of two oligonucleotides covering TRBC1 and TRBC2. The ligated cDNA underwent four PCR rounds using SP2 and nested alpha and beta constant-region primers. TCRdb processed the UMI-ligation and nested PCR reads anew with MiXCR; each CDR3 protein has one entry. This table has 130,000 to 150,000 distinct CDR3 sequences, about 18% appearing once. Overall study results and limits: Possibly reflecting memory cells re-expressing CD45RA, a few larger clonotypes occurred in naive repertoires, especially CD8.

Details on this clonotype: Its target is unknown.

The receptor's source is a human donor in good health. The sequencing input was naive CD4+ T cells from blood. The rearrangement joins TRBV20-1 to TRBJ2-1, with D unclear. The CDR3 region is CSARERPVEQFF. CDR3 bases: TGCAGTGCTAGAGAACGGCCGGTGGAGCAGTTCTTC.